The source of this TCR beta chain is a study of T cell responses to AZD1222 COVID-19 vaccine. General study points: The study found vaccine-associated CD4 TCRs spanning spike, dominant at 160-218 and 743-854. White British ancestry dominated among donors, who included more females, and clonal diversity was possibly underestimated.

The CDR3 is 13 amino acids. Trimming pared 0 bases from V and 1 base from J, leaving 4 bases between. The germline gives CDR1 SGHRS, CDR2 YFSETQ. About this clone: What it recognizes is unknown.

Some clones are missing from TCRdb's copy, which holds only in-frame ones; the method was immunoSEQ multiplex PCR. Of around 110,000 clones listed, 70% to 90% are singletons. The sequence was collected from an adult in good health. The chain combines TRBV5-1 with TRBJ1-1, with D hard to call. Sequences were derived from peripheral blood, sampled on day 0 of MenACWY control vaccination. This CDR3 is CASSLAQNTEAFF. The CDR3 DNA is TGCGCCAGCAGCTTGGCACAGAACACTGAAGCTTTCTTT.